The next 27 T cell receptor beta chains were all read from a single sample in a study of T cell clonality in common variable immunodeficiency. The assay was immunoSEQ multiplex PCR, and TCRdb's table has in-frame clones only and misses some. This sample includes 50,000 or so clones with no singletons; its ten biggest clones take up about 3.4%. Sequencing was performed on peripheral blood mononuclear cells. Source of these receptors: a person between 18 and 75 years old in good health.

This clone showed up many times. The CDR3 end lies 3 residues beyond the end of the read and is filled in from the germline J gene. The chain joins TRBV6-2 or TRBV6-3 to TRBJ1-1; possibly TRBD1 for D (6 bases). From germline, CDR1 is MNHEY and CDR2 SVGEGT. There are 15 residues in the CDR3. The germline V and J ends were trimmed by 0 bases and 5 bases, with 13 bases remaining between them. CDR3 DNA, as far as it was read: TGTGCCAGCAGTTACTCGGGGGCCAGAGGGACTGAA. It translates to CASSYSGARGTE. The full-length CDR3 reads as CASSYSGARGTEAFF.

The CDR3 spells CASSNPGGRTDTYTF. CDR3 DNA (partial): TGTGCCAGCAGTAACCCTGGCGGGAGAACAGATACC. J is TRBJ1-2 and V is TRBV6-2 or TRBV6-3; the D is unclear. The read comes to an end 3 residues before the CDR3 does, leaving the germline J gene to fill in the end. Germline V gene lookup returns CDR1 MNHEY and CDR2 SVGEGT. CDR3 size: 15 residues.

This clone was observed at least ten times. From the germline J gene comes the end of the CDR3, since the read stops 3 residues before it. The rearrangement uses TRBV29-1 and TRBJ2-7; no definite D call. Germline CDR1 reads SQVTM; CDR2 reads ANQGSEA. CDR3 length: 13 residues. V was clipped by 5 bases and J by 5 bases, with 16 bases between them. CDR3 protein: CSVIWRGSDEQYF. The part of the CDR3 DNA that was read is TGCAGCGTTATATGGCGAGGAAGCGACGAG.

For this clone: The read terminates 3 residues before the CDR3 end, so the remaining end is supplied by the germline J gene. The chain combines TRBV6-2 or TRBV6-3 with TRBJ2-2; possible D gene TRBD1, 6 bases. The CDR3 consists of 13 residues. The V gene's germline CDR1 is MNHEY and CDR2 SVGEGT. CDR3 protein: CASSRQANEKLFF. The sequenced CDR3 bases are TGTGCCAGCAGTCGACAGGCTAATGAAAAG.

This clone was observed many times. With the read ending 3 residues before the CDR3 end, the germline J gene is used to fill in that end. The rearrangement joins TRBV4-1 to TRBJ2-3; the D gene is possibly TRBD1 (6 bases). Germline assignment: CDR1 MGHRA and CDR2 YSYEKL. The CDR3 consists of 16 residues. Between the trimmed V and J ends, which lost 4 bases and 5 bases, there was a span of 19 bases. The DNA read from the CDR3 is TGCGCCAGCAGCCCGTACCTGGCACAGGGACGAGATACG. Translating it yields CASSPYLAQGRDT. Given in full, the CDR3 is CASSPYLAQGRDTQYF.

This clone was recorded at least ten times. Read data end 3 residues before the CDR3 end; the end is taken from the germline J gene. This chain uses TRBV7-2 with TRBJ2-7, with D maybe TRBD1 (7 bases). This CDR3 contains 14 residues. Trimming took 7 bases from V and 2 from J, leaving 15 bases between them. Germline values: CDR1 SGHTA, CDR2 FQGNSA. CDR3: CASTVRGEAYEQYF. The part of the CDR3 DNA that was read is TGTGCCAGCACCGTCAGGGGGGAGGCCTACGAG.

This clone occurred a few times. The read terminates 3 residues ahead of where the CDR3 ends, so the germline J gene completes it. This chain joins TRBV6-1 and TRBJ1-2, with TRBD1 as a possible D gene (6 bases). The V end lost 1 base, the J end lost 2 bases, and 11 bases lay between the germline ends. The CDR3 loop spans 15 amino acids. Germline values: CDR1 MNHNS, CDR2 SASEGT. CDR3 residues: CASSEDRGINYGYTF. The CDR3 bases that were read are TGTGCCAGCAGTGAAGATAGGGGGATCAACTATGGC.

In this sample, this clone turned up many times. The sequence runs out 3 residues before the end of the CDR3; the remainder is reconstructed from the germline J gene. The J gene is TRBJ2-1, the V gene TRBV7-2; D is unresolved. The CDR3 covers 12 residues. Germline lookup yields CDR1 SGHTA and CDR2 FQGNSA. V was clipped by 1 base and J by 7 bases, with 5 bases between them. The covered CDR3 bases are TGTGCCAGCAGCTTAGGTCAGAATGAG. Its translation is CASSLGQNE. The full CDR3 protein reads CASSLGQNEQFF.

This clone was seen at least ten times. Read sequence stops 3 residues before the CDR3 end, and the germline J gene provides the missing end. The chain is built from TRBV10-3 and TRBJ1-6; D might be TRBD1 (6 bases). The CDR3 is made up of 15 amino acids. In germline, CDR1 is ENHRY, CDR2 SYGVKD. The V end was cut by 1 base, the J end by 6 bases, with 10 bases between. The CDR3 here is CAISELTGGNSPLHF. The covered CDR3 bases are TGTGCCATCAGTGAGTTGACAGGAGGTAATTCACCC.

Turning to this clone: From the germline J gene comes the end of the CDR3, since the read stops 3 residues before it. The chain uses TRBV2 and TRBJ1-1; the D is unclear. This CDR3 spans 13 amino acids. V was clipped by 8 bases and J by 0 bases, with 10 bases between them. CDR1 is SNHLY and CDR2 is FYNNEI in the germline V gene. CDR3 amino acids: CASAAELNTEAFF. The part of the CDR3 DNA that was read is TGTGCCAGCGCTGCGGAGTTGAACACTGAA.

There are a few counts of this clone. The CDR3 end falls 3 residues outside the read, so it is completed with the germline J gene. The chain links TRBV20-1 to TRBJ2-7; 8 bases align to TRBD2. CDR3 length: 15 amino acids. The V gene's germline CDR1 is DFQATT and CDR2 SNEGSKA (reference sequence). V dropped 2 bases and J dropped 0; count of bases not matched to a gene: 6. CDR3 bases read: TGCAGTGCTAGAAAAAAAGGGACTAGCTCCTACGAG. Protein sequence: CSARKKGTSSYE. In full, the CDR3 reads CSARKKGTSSYEQYF.

This clone appeared many times. The read is 3 residues too short to cover the CDR3 end, so that end is filled in from the germline J gene. V gene TRBV5-1 combines with J gene TRBJ2-7; 13 bases are a match to TRBD2. CDR1 is SGHRS, CDR2 YFSETQ, per germline. J lost 5 bases, V lost 3 bases, and 5 bases had no gene match. The CDR3 has 15 amino acids. The CDR3 loop is CASSWTSGSFNEQYF. The part of the CDR3 DNA that was read is TGCGCCAGCAGCTGGACTAGCGGGAGTTTCAACGAG. Using reference TRBV5-1 and TRBJ2-7 for the parts outside the CDR3, the full variable domain is KAGVTQTPRYLIKTRGQQVTLSCSPISGHRSVSWYQQTPGQGLQFLFEYFSETQRNKGNFPGRFSGRQFSNSRSEMNVSTLELGDSALYLCASSWTSGSFNEQYFGPGTRLTVT.

This clone turned up a few times. The observed sequence ends 3 residues before the CDR3 terminus, with the missing tail filled in from the germline J gene. J is TRBJ1-1 and V is TRBV7-9; 10 bases are shared with TRBD1. The germline gives CDR1 SEHNR, CDR2 FQNEAQ (reference sequence). CDR3 size: 15 residues. Germline trimming cut 5 bases from V and 4 bases from J; bases unmatched to any gene: 7. CDR3 bases read: TGTGCCAGCAGCCTAAGACAGGGGGCTCCCACTGAA. It specifies CASSLRQGAPTE. The whole CDR3 sequence reads CASSLRQGAPTEAFF.

This clone came up many times. Sequencing ends 3 residues short of the CDR3 end; the germline J gene provides the rest. The rearrangement links TRBV30 to TRBJ1-2, with TRBD1 identical over 9 bases. The CDR3 extends over 14 amino acids. J gave up 6 bases and V 1 base, and 6 bases lay outside the gene matches. CDR1 and CDR2 from the germline V gene are GTSNPN and SVGIG (reference sequence). CDR3 sequence: CAWSAGQGTNGYTF. The CDR3 DNA, read in part, is TGTGCCTGGAGTGCCGGACAGGGGACCAATGGC.

This clone was observed a handful of times. The read finishes 3 residues shy of the CDR3 end, and the germline J gene is used to complete it. The J gene is TRBJ2-2, the V gene TRBV18; 12 bases align to TRBD2. This CDR3 is built from 16 residues. CDR1 and CDR2 (germline): KGHSH, LQKENI. V shed 3 bases, J shed 6 bases, and the junction held 5 bases outside the gene matches. CDR3 protein: CASSPQLAGGSGELFF. The CDR3 DNA, read in part, is TGTGCCAGCTCACCCCAACTAGCGGGAGGCTCCGGGGAG.

This clone was detected only a few times. The read terminates 3 residues before the CDR3 end, so the remaining end is supplied by the germline J gene. The rearrangement uses TRBV7-6 and TRBJ2-2; D uncertain. The length of the CDR3 is 16 residues. Germline lookup yields CDR1 SGHVS and CDR2 FNYEAQ. Here the CDR3 reads CASSLVSSATNEKLFF. The part of the CDR3 DNA that was read is TGTGCCAGCAGCTTAGTATCCAGCGCAACTAATGAAAAG.

Ten or more counts support this clone. The CDR3 end lies 3 residues beyond the end of the read and is filled in from the germline J gene. This rearrangement joins TRBV5-1 to TRBJ2-3, with a possible D match to TRBD2 (5 bases). Per the germline V gene, CDR1 is SGHRS and CDR2 is YFSETQ. CDR3 length: 14 amino acids. The V end was cut by 2 bases, the J end by 4 bases, with 11 bases between. The CDR3 reads CASSFGERADTQYF. Partial CDR3 DNA: TGCGCCAGCAGCTTCGGGGAGAGGGCAGATACG.

This clone was counted many times. The CDR3 goes on 3 residues after the read ends, and that part is filled in from the germline J gene. V gene TRBV5-6 combines with J gene TRBJ2-7, with 9 bases identical to TRBD1. Trimming at V came to 3 bases and at J to 6 bases, leaving 10 bases not matched to a gene. Germline CDR1 is SGHDT and CDR2 is YYEEEE. The CDR3 has 15 amino acids. The CDR3 DNA, read in part, is TGTGCCAGCAGCTGGGGACAGGGCGCAGCTCTCGAG. It codes for CASSWGQGAALE. The full CDR3 protein is CASSWGQGAALEQYF.

This clone showed up many times. The CDR3 end falls 3 residues outside the read, so it is completed with the germline J gene. The rearrangement links TRBV7-2 to TRBJ2-1; 11 nucleotides line up with TRBD2. Germline V lookup: CDR1 SGHTA, CDR2 FQGNSA. The CDR3 contains 14 residues. Losses at the gene ends were 5 bases for V and 9 bases for J; bases not matched to a gene: 6. The CDR3 here is CASSKLAGVSEQFF. The CDR3 DNA, read in part, is TGTGCCAGCAGCAAACTAGCGGGAGTTAGTGAG.

This clone was detected many times. The read falls 3 residues short of the CDR3 end, and the missing part is taken from the germline J gene. This chain links TRBV5-5 with TRBJ2-7; D gene unclear. Germline lookup yields CDR1 SGHKS and CDR2 YYEKEE (reference sequence). Between the trimmed V and J ends, which lost 0 bases and 1 base, there was a span of 11 bases. The CDR3 sequence is 15 residues long. Partial CDR3 DNA: TGTGCCAGCAGCTTGGGGCAGCCTAGATCCTACGAG. It encodes CASSLGQPRSYE. The entire CDR3 sequence reads CASSLGQPRSYEQYF.

This clone was counted many times. The DNA ends 3 residues before the CDR3 does, and the rest of the CDR3 is filled in from the germline J gene. This rearrangement joins TRBV5-6 to TRBJ2-7; 8 bases align to TRBD1. V shed 5 bases and J 1 base; nucleotides not matched to a gene: 8. Germline assignment: CDR1 SGHDT and CDR2 YYEEEE. This CDR3 contains 15 residues. The CDR3 sequence is CASRETGATSYEQYF. CDR3 bases read: TGTGCCAGCAGAGAGACAGGGGCAACTTCCTACGAG.

The table lists this clone with many counts. The read terminates 3 residues ahead of where the CDR3 ends, so the germline J gene completes it. The rearrangement uses TRBV20-1 and TRBJ2-2; tentatively, D is TRBD2 (6 bases). Germline CDR1 DFQATT, CDR2 SNEGSKA (reference sequence). CDR3 size: 17 residues. The CDR3 here is CSARDLARDSGANVLFF. CDR3 DNA, as far as it was read: TGCAGTGCTAGAGACCTTGCGCGGGACTCTGGGGCCAACGTG.

At least ten counts were recorded for this clone. The sequence runs out 3 residues before the end of the CDR3; the remainder is reconstructed from the germline J gene. The J gene is TRBJ2-1, the V gene TRBV6-4; 9 bases agree with TRBD2. V shed 6 bases and J 7 bases; nucleotides not matched to a gene: 13. The length of the CDR3 is 16 residues. CDR1 is MRHNA and CDR2 is SNTAGT in the germline V gene. The CDR3 DNA, read in part, is TGTGCCAGCAGCGAGGGGGCGGGAGGGATTAAAAATGAG. Protein product: CASSEGAGGIKNE. The complete CDR3 sequence is CASSEGAGGIKNEQFF.

This clone was observed many times. The read stops 3 residues short of the end of the CDR3; the missing end is completed from the germline J gene. This sequence joins TRBV15 and TRBJ2-7; the D gene is possibly TRBD1 (6 bases). The CDR3 sequence is 20 residues long. V was trimmed by 0 bases and J by 0 bases, leaving 24 bases between them. Germline V gives CDR1 LNHNV, CDR2 YYDKDF (reference sequence). The sequenced part of the CDR3 DNA is TGTGCCACCAGCAGAGATATAGGGACATCTTTAGCGCCGAGCTCCTACGAG. Its protein is CATSRDIGTSLAPSSYE. The whole CDR3 protein reads CATSRDIGTSLAPSSYEQYF.

This clone was seen repeatedly, ten times or more. With the read ending 3 residues before the CDR3 end, the germline J gene is used to fill in that end. J is TRBJ2-7 and V is TRBV7-9; possible D gene TRBD1, 5 bases. The V gene lost 5 bases and the J gene lost 0 bases, with 14 bases spanning the gap. Germline V gene data show CDR1 as SEHNR and CDR2 as FQNEAQ (reference sequence). The length of the CDR3 is 15 residues. CDR3 sequence reads: CASSPRAPGSYEQYF. CDR3 bases read: TGTGCCAGCAGCCCCAGGGCCCCAGGCTCCTACGAG.

This clone was found many times. This CDR3 reads CSVARDTGELFF. CDR3 DNA, as far as it was read: TGCAGCGTTGCCCGGGACACCGGGGAG. The J gene is TRBJ2-2, the V gene TRBV29-1; no firm D call. Read data end 3 residues before the CDR3 end; the end is taken from the germline J gene. The germline V and J ends were trimmed by 4 bases and 3 bases, with 6 bases remaining between them. The length of the CDR3 is 12 residues. The germline CDR1 and CDR2 sequences are SQVTM and ANQGSEA.

Concerning this clone: The read terminates 3 residues before the CDR3 end, so the remaining end is supplied by the germline J gene. This rearrangement joins TRBV30 to TRBJ1-3; weak D call: TRBD1 (6 bases). Germline CDR1 reads GTSNPN; CDR2 reads SVGIG (reference sequence). The length of the CDR3 is 13 residues. Trimming cost V 4 bases and J 3 bases, with 10 bases left between them. The covered CDR3 bases are TGTGCCTGGATAAAAGGGGGTGGAAACACC. It yields the protein CAWIKGGGNT. The complete CDR3 protein is CAWIKGGGNTIYF.